This T cell receptor beta chain emerged from a study of T cell responses to AZD1222 COVID-19 vaccine. Whole-study results and caveats: Just a handful of AZD1222 recipients tested seropositive at baseline. Vaccine-associated CD4 TCRs spanned spike, dominant at 160-218 and 743-854. Increased Spike-specific TCR breadth and depth were observed after two AZD1222 doses.

With respect to this clone: Its antigen is undetermined.

Second-dose groups at about 4 or about 12 weeks were pooled. The assay was immunoSEQ multiplex PCR, and TCRdb's table has in-frame clones only and misses some. This table has roughly 150,000 clones, around 87% appearing once. Germline V lookup: CDR1 MDHEN, CDR2 SYDVKM. With V trimmed by 6 bases and J by 4 bases, 5 bases remained unmatched. The CDR3 is 13 residues long. Specimen: peripheral blood, collected 28 days after the second AZD1222 dose. The clonotype comes from an adult who received the AZD1222 COVID-19 vaccine. The chain joins TRBV28 to TRBJ1-1; TRBD1 agrees at 7 bases. As DNA, the CDR3 is TGTGCCAGCAGGACAGGGCCGGGCACTGAAGCTTTCTTT. This translates into CASRTGPGTEAFF.